These 2 T cell receptor beta chains came from one sample sequenced in a study of radiation and T cells in renal cell carcinoma. Documented time point: blood 4 weeks post-SBRT, at nephrectomy. Treatment indicated: 15 Gy SBRT to primary tumor, nephrectomy 4 weeks later. TCRdb's copy holds only in-frame clones and misses some; the assay was immunoSEQ multiplex PCR. The sample has fewer than 200,000 clones, around 89% seen once. The sequenced sample was blood, obtained from a patient whose treatment included radiotherapy and nephrectomy. The receptor set was obtained from a woman between 50 and 59 years old with renal cell carcinoma.

The V and J genes are TRBV5-1 and TRBJ2-2, with 12 positions matching TRBD2. Trimming cost V 4 bases and J 4 bases; bases outside gene matches: 11. Germline CDR1 and CDR2: SGHRS and YFSETQ. The CDR3 covers 18 residues. The CDR3 reads CASSRPRTSGEGTGELFF. The CDR3 nucleotides are TGCGCCAGCAGCCGCCCACGGACTAGCGGGGAGGGCACCGGGGAGCTGTTTTTT.

This sequence joins TRBV7-2 and TRBJ2-5; 8 positions match TRBD2. CDR3 length: 16 amino acids. Unmatched junction bases numbered 8, after V lost 1 base and J lost 4 bases. CDR1 SGHTA and CDR2 FQGNSA come from the germline V gene. CDR3 sequence (DNA): TGTGCCAGCAGCTTAGGGCAGGCCAGCGGGGGAGAGACCCAGTACTTC. Protein sequence: CASSLGQASGGETQYF.